The TCR beta chain described here comes from a study of blood T cell repertoires in COVID-19. The CDR3 spans 16 residues. Trimming pared 1 base from V and 0 bases from J, leaving 10 bases between. Germline V lookup: CDR1 SGHAT, CDR2 FQNNGV. Per the original data handling: Cell counts per sample came from amplifying reference gene primers. The method was immunoSEQ multiplex PCR; TCRdb's version includes in-frame clones alone and lacks a portion of them. V and J calls plus clone size are reproduced from that table; the DNA served to infer D and trimming. Among about 42,000 clones listed, about 90% were seen once.

Material: peripheral blood. The source of this sequence is a man aged 50 or older with active COVID-19. The chain uses TRBV11-2 and TRBJ2-1; the D gene is possibly TRBD2 (5 bases). CDR3 sequence (DNA): TGTGCCAGCAGCTTAGGGACTGGAAGCTCCTACAATGAGCAGTTCTTC. Residues: CASSLGTGSSYNEQFF.